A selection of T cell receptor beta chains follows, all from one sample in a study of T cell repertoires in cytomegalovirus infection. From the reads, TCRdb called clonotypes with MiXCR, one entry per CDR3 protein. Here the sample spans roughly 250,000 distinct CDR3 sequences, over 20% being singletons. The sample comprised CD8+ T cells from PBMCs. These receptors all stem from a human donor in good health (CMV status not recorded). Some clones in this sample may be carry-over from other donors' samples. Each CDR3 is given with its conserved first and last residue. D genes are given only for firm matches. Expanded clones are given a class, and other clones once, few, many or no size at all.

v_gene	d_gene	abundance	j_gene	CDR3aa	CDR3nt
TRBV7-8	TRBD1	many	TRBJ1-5	CASSLVPDRGGQPQHF	TGTGCCAGCAGCTTAGTCCCGGACAGGGGAGGTCAGCCCCAGCATTTT
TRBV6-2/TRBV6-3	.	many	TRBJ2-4	CASSYSEGPKNIQYF	TGTGCCAGCAGTTACTCGGAAGGGCCCAAAAACATTCAGTACTTC
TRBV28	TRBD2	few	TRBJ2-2	CASSSNQGLAGGQNTGELFF	TGTGCCAGCAGTTCAAACCAGGGACTAGCGGGGGGCCAGAACACCGGGGAGCTGTTTTTT
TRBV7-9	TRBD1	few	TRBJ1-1	CASSSPRGTGQLNTEAFF	TGTGCCAGCAGCTCACCGAGGGGGACAGGGCAATTGAACACTGAAGCTTTCTTT
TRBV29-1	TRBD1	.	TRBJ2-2	CSVGQGANPNTGELFF	TGCAGCGTGGGACAGGGGGCGAATCCGAACACCGGGGAGCTGTTTTTT
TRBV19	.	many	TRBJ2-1	CASSKSGQRDNEQFF	TGTGCCAGTAGTAAGTCTGGACAGAGAGACAATGAGCAGTTCTTC
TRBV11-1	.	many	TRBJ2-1	CASNPLQGNEQFF	TGTGCCAGCAACCCCCTCCAGGGGAATGAGCAGTTCTTC
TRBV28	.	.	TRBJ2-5	CASSFFAGRETQYF	TGTGCCAGCAGTTTCTTTGCAGGGAGGGAGACCCAGTACTTC
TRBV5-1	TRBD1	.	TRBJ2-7	CASSLGDSKPEQYF	TGCGCCAGCAGCTTGGGGGACAGCAAACCCGAGCAGTACTTC
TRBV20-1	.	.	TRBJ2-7	CSARSLASYEQYF	TGCAGTGCTAGATCTTTAGCCTCCTACGAGCAGTACTTC
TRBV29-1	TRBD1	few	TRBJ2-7	CSASGTGIFEQYF	TGCAGCGCCTCCGGGACAGGGATATTCGAGCAGTACTTC
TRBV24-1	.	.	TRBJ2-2	CATSDTGTGELFF	TGTGCCACCAGTGATACGGGGACCGGGGAGCTGTTTTTT
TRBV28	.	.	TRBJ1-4	CASTLPGVGEKLFF	TGTGCCAGCACCCTACCCGGGGTTGGTGAAAAACTGTTTTTT
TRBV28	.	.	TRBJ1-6	CASSSRSFGSPLHF	TGTGCCAGCAGTTCGCGCTCTTTTGGATCACCCCTCCACTTT
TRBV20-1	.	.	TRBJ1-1	CSAYTAGRTEAFF	TGCAGTGCATACACGGCGGGACGGACTGAAGCTTTCTTT
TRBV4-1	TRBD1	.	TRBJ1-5	CASSHGTGINQPQHF	TGCGCCAGCAGCCACGGGACAGGGATTAATCAGCCCCAGCATTTT
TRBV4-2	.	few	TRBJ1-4	CASSVREAAGGKLFF	TGTGCCAGCAGCGTAAGGGAGGCCGCCGGCGGAAAACTGTTTTTT
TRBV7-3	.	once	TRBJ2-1	CASSTRLDTANEQFF	TGTGCCAGCAGCACGAGGCTTGACACAGCCAATGAGCAGTTCTTC
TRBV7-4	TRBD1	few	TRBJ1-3	CASSTGTGVWNTIYF	TGTGCCAGCAGCACCGGGACAGGGGTTTGGAACACCATATATTTT
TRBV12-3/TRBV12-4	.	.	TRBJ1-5	CASSVTEGRNQPQHF	TGTGCCAGCAGCGTCACAGAGGGCCGCAATCAGCCCCAGCATTTT
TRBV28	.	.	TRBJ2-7	CASSLGGRYEQYF	TGTGCCAGCAGTTTAGGAGGGCGCTACGAGCAGTACTTC
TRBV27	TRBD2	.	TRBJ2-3	CASSLSRGGPGDTQYF	TGTGCCAGCAGTTTAAGCCGCGGGGGACCGGGAGATACGCAGTATTTT
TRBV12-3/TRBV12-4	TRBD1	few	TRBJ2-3	CASSSRQGSTDTQYF	TGTGCCAGCAGTTCAAGACAGGGGAGCACAGATACGCAGTATTTT
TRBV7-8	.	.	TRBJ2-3	CASSLGGGTATDTQYF	TGTGCCAGCAGCTTGGGGGGGGGGACAGCCACAGATACGCAGTATTTT
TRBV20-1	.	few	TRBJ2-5	CSASFREEETQYF	TGCAGTGCTAGCTTCCGTGAGGAGGAGACCCAGTACTTC
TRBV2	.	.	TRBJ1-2	CASAMSWGANNGYTF	TGTGCCAGTGCTATGTCTTGGGGGGCCAACAATGGCTACACCTTC
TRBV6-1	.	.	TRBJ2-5	CASGPETQYF	TGTGCCAGCGGTCCAGAGACCCAGTACTTC
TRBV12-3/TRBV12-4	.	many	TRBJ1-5	CASSFMWDSNQPQHF	TGTGCCAGCAGTTTTATGTGGGACAGCAATCAGCCCCAGCATTTT